This record covers a single TCR beta chain. Its target is not known. Repertoires were generated with immunoSEQ multiplex PCR, while TCRdb's copy carries only in-frame clones and drops some. This table has 100,000 to 150,000 clones, 90% to 97% appearing once. The sample comes from a study of cytomegalovirus exposure and HLA in healthy donors. The CDR3 extends over 17 amino acids. V dropped 4 bases and J dropped 0; count of bases not matched to a gene: 11. The germline gives CDR1 MNHEY, CDR2 SMNVEV (reference sequence). Notes on the study in general: Using the classifier, cytomegalovirus status was reportedly diagnosed with high specificity and sensitivity. The investigators catalogued 150 or so TCR beta chains as cytomegalovirus-associated. Most observed TCR sequences were rare, whereas some public TCRs were detected in many donors. The tendency of first-cohort TCR clusters to co-occur in the 120 or so validation repertoires was identified by a subsequent analysis.

The sequence was obtained from a young man in good health and CMV-seronegative. V and J are TRBV27 and TRBJ1-1; 7 bases are a match to TRBD1. Sequenced material: PBMCs. The DNA for the CDR3 is TGTGCCAGCAGTTCCTCTTCGACAGGGCCTATGAACACTGAAGCTTTCTTT. It translates to CASSSSSTGPMNTEAFF.